This entry lists 25 T cell receptor beta chains sequenced from one sample in a study of T-cell memory formation after mild COVID-19. A single record per CDR3 protein comes from TCRdb applying MiXCR to the 5' RACE reads. The sample consists of roughly 600,000 distinct CDR3 sequences, about a sixth of them appearing once. Material for sequencing was PBMCs or a T cell subset sorted from them (not recorded which). The receptors shown here come from an adult woman who had mild COVID-19 (a few samples of this study predate the infection). Cell type and time point are not known.

The chain recombines TRBV19 with TRBJ2-7; 9 bases map to TRBD1. Unmatched junction bases numbered 3, after V lost 6 bases and J lost 0 bases. CDR1 and CDR2 from the germline V gene are LNHDA and SQIVND (reference sequence). This CDR3 is 14 amino acids long. The CDR3 DNA follows: TGTGCCAGTAGCGCGGGACAGGGCTCCTACGAGCAGTACTTC. Amino acid sequence: CASSAGQGSYEQYF.

This clonotype was detected a few times. This chain links TRBV6-5 with TRBJ1-1; 8 nucleotides line up with TRBD1. The CDR3 extends over 11 amino acids. Germline loops: CDR1 MNHEY, CDR2 SVGAGI. The V segment lost 6 bases and the J segment 11 bases; nucleotides outside the gene matches: 5. The CDR3 DNA is TGTGCCAGCAGAAACAGGGGGGGGGCTTTCTTT. Its translation: CASRNRGGAFF.

V and J are TRBV4-3 and TRBJ2-7, with D tentatively TRBD1 (6 bases). The CDR3 has 13 amino acids. V gave up 5 bases and J gave up 3 bases, with 11 bases separating them. CDR1 and CDR2 (germline): LGHNA, YSLEER. CDR3: CASSLGANYEQYF. In DNA form, the CDR3 reads TGCGCCAGCAGCTTGGGGGCCAACTACGAGCAGTACTTC.

The rearrangement links TRBV28 to TRBJ2-1, with TRBD2 matching 7 bases. Trimming took 1 base from V and 5 from J; bases not matched to a gene: 5. Germline V gives CDR1 MDHEN, CDR2 SYDVKM. This CDR3 is built from 15 residues. CDR3 in amino acids: CASSLSGGGDNEQFF. In DNA, the CDR3 is TGTGCCAGCAGTTTATCGGGGGGAGGGGACAATGAGCAGTTCTTC.

The chain recombines TRBV20-1 with TRBJ1-5, with D perhaps matching TRBD1 (5 bases). Germline CDR1 DFQATT, CDR2 SNEGSKA (reference sequence). CDR3 length: 16 amino acids. Trimming left V 1 base short and J 7 bases short, with 20 bases between. The CDR3, as DNA: TGCAGTGCTAGAGTGGGAACAGGCTTATTCTCACAGCCCCAGCATTTT. Its translation is CSARVGTGLFSQPQHF.

The V gene is TRBV5-1, the J gene TRBJ1-1; D is unclear. V was trimmed by 0 bases and J by 0 bases, leaving 6 bases between them. Germline CDR1 SGHRS, CDR2 YFSETQ. This CDR3 has 14 residues. CDR3 protein: CASSLGKLNTEAFF. CDR3 nucleotides: TGCGCCAGCAGCTTGGGCAAGTTGAACACTGAAGCTTTCTTT.

In its sample, this clonotype was seen a few times. CDR3 amino acids: CASSFRAEGYTF. DNA of the CDR3: TGTGCCAGCAGCTTCAGAGCGGAAGGCTACACCTTC. The chain uses TRBV7-2 and TRBJ1-2; no clear D. The CDR3 runs to 12 residues. Germline CDR1 is SGHTA and CDR2 is FQGNSA. Trimming shortened V by 3 bases and J by 8 bases, and 10 bases separated the two germline ends.

J is TRBJ2-3 and V is TRBV12-3 or TRBV12-4; D is uncertain. CDR3 length equals 12 residues. With 5 bases removed from V and 11 bases from J, the gap between germline ends came to 14 bases. In DNA form, the CDR3 reads TGTGCCAGCAGTACGCCGCTCCCGCTGCAGTATTTT. It yields the protein CASSTPLPLQYF.

The genes are TRBV29-1 and TRBJ2-1; D is possibly TRBD1 (6 bases). Deletions cut 4 bases from V and 0 bases from J, with 10 bases between. The germline CDR1 and CDR2 sequences are SQVTM and ANQGSEA. The length of the CDR3 is 14 residues. CDR3 in amino acids: CSVVGQNSYNEQFF. CDR3 in DNA: TGCAGCGTTGTAGGACAGAACTCCTACAATGAGCAGTTCTTC.

The gene calls are TRBV7-2 and TRBJ2-5; D is unclear. The V gene lost 2 bases and the J gene lost 5 bases, with 12 bases spanning the gap. The CDR3 sequence is 14 residues long. Germline CDR1 reads SGHTA; CDR2 reads FQGNSA. The CDR3 reads CASSLSVGSETQYF. The DNA of the CDR3 is TGTGCCAGCAGCTTATCGGTAGGGTCCGAGACCCAGTACTTC.

The chain has TRBV4-1 and TRBJ2-7; the match to TRBD1 covers 9 bases. Germline-derived CDR1 and CDR2 are MGHRA and YSYEKL. The CDR3 spans 16 residues. V lost 0 bases and J lost 3; bases outside the gene matches: 6. CDR3 loop: CASSQDWTGALYEQYF. CDR3 nucleotides: TGCGCCAGCAGCCAAGACTGGACAGGGGCCCTCTACGAGCAGTACTTC.

This clonotype came up a few times. The chain recombines TRBV3-1 with TRBJ2-6, with a possible D match to TRBD1 (6 bases). Germline CDR1 and CDR2: LGHDT and YNNKEL (reference sequence). The CDR3 length is 15 residues. Trimming pared 5 bases from V and 2 bases from J, leaving 10 bases between. CDR3 nucleotide sequence: TGTGCCAGCAGCACAGGGTATGCTGGGGCCAACGTCCTGACTTTC. Residues: CASSTGYAGANVLTF.

The CDR3, as DNA: TGTGCCAGCAGCTCGGGACAGGGTGGTAAAGAGACCCAGTACTTC. Translation: CASSSGQGGKETQYF. This chain links TRBV7-9 with TRBJ2-5; TRBD1 matches 9 bases. CDR1 SEHNR and CDR2 FQNEAQ come from the germline V gene (reference sequence). The CDR3 extends over 15 amino acids. V lost 4 bases and J lost 3; bases outside the gene matches: 6.

The V gene is TRBV11-2, the J gene TRBJ2-3; D is possibly TRBD2 (6 bases). Trimming shortened V by 3 bases and J by 0 bases, and 13 bases separated the two germline ends. Germline V gene data show CDR1 as SGHAT and CDR2 as FQNNGV. This CDR3 is 16 amino acids long. This CDR3 reads CASSFGSGTSTDTQYF. CDR3 coding DNA: TGTGCCAGCAGCTTTGGGTCCGGGACTAGCACAGATACGCAGTATTTT.

In its sample, this clonotype was seen once. The rearrangement uses TRBV3-1 and TRBJ1-2; the match to TRBD1 covers 8 bases. J was trimmed by 6 bases and V by 0 bases; bases with no gene match: 9. Germline V gene data show CDR1 as LGHDT and CDR2 as YNNKEL (reference sequence). CDR3 length: 16 residues. In nucleotides, the CDR3 is TGTGCCAGCAGCCAAGACAGGGGGCGCCTGAAAGATGGCTACACCTTC. Its protein is CASSQDRGRLKDGYTF.

The chain employs TRBV14 and TRBJ2-7; D possibly matches TRBD1 or TRBD2 (6 bases each). Per the germline V gene, CDR1 is SGHDN and CDR2 is FVKESK. Trimming took off 1 base at V and 2 bases at J, with 12 bases between the two ends. This CDR3 region has 15 residues. In DNA form, the CDR3 reads TGTGCCAGCAGCCAAGTAGTAGGGGGGACCTACGAGCAGTACTTC. Amino acids: CASSQVVGGTYEQYF.

The chain joins TRBV18 to TRBJ2-7; 10 bases line up with TRBD1. V lost 1 base, J lost 0 bases, and 15 bases stayed unmatched. Germline loops: CDR1 KGHSH, CDR2 LQKENI. This CDR3 region has 20 residues. The chain's CDR3 is CASSPRLGDRGLSSSYEQYF. The CDR3 DNA sequence: TGTGCCAGCTCACCACGGCTCGGGGACAGGGGTCTTTCCAGCTCCTACGAGCAGTACTTC.

The gene calls are TRBV12-3 or TRBV12-4 and TRBJ2-5; D unresolved. Trimming took 3 bases from V and 9 from J, leaving 17 bases between them. CDR3 length equals 14 residues. The CDR3 nucleotides are TGTGCCAGCAGTTTCTCGGCTAACGGAGTCCCCCAGTACTTC. It codes for CASSFSANGVPQYF.

The chain couples TRBV5-1 to TRBJ2-1, with D maybe TRBD1 (6 bases). CDR1 and CDR2 (germline): SGHRS, YFSETQ. Trimming left V 0 bases short and J 9 bases short, with 25 bases between. The CDR3 sequence is 18 residues long. CDR3 sequence (DNA): TGCGCCAGCAGCTTGGGGCCGACAGGTCAAAGTTCGGGCATTGAGCAGTTCTTC. This translates into CASSLGPTGQSSGIEQFF.

This clonotype was observed a handful of times. This chain uses TRBV12-3 or TRBV12-4 with TRBJ2-1; D gene ambiguous. The V end lost 11 bases, the J end lost 6 bases, and 11 bases lay between the germline ends. The CDR3 runs to 11 residues. Written as DNA, the CDR3 is TGTGCCTACCGAGCTGGCAATGAGCAGTTCTTC. It is translated as CAYRAGNEQFF.

The genes are TRBV6-5 and TRBJ1-6; 8 bases line up with TRBD1. The CDR3 consists of 17 residues. Germline assignment: CDR1 MNHEY and CDR2 SVGAGI. V shed 0 bases and J 9 bases; nucleotides not matched to a gene: 10. The CDR3, as DNA: TGTGCCAGCAGTTACTCGTTTACTCAGGGGGCGCTTTCACCCCTCCACTTT. Encoded protein: CASSYSFTQGALSPLHF.

V and J are TRBV5-1 and TRBJ1-1; 11 bases line up with TRBD1. CDR3 size: 17 residues. CDR1 is SGHRS, CDR2 YFSETQ, per germline. V gave up 1 base and J gave up 1 base; unmatched junction bases: 6. CDR3 nucleotide sequence: TGCGCCAGCAGCTTGTGGGGGACAGGGGGAGCGAACACTGAAGCTTTCTTT. This sequence encodes CASSLWGTGGANTEAFF.

V gene TRBV5-6 combines with J gene TRBJ1-1; D call uncertain. V was clipped by 5 bases and J by 10 bases, with 18 bases between them. This CDR3 has 13 amino acids. Per the germline V gene, CDR1 is SGHDT and CDR2 is YYEEEE. Here the CDR3 DNA reads TGTGCCAGCAGGAAAAAGGTGACGGGGTCAGCTTTCTTT. Translated: CASRKKVTGSAFF.

In its sample, this clonotype was seen a few times. V usage is TRBV11-2 and J usage is TRBJ1-2; 7 nucleotides line up with TRBD1. The trim removed 4 bases at V and 5 bases at J, leaving 4 bases unmatched. CDR3 size: 13 residues. Germline V gives CDR1 SGHAT, CDR2 FQNNGV. As DNA, the CDR3 is TGTGCCAGCAGCTCCGGACAGGATTATGGCTACACCTTC. It codes for CASSSGQDYGYTF.

The gene calls are TRBV27 and TRBJ2-7; a possible D gene is TRBD2 (5 bases). CDR1 is MNHEY, CDR2 SMNVEV, per germline (reference sequence). The CDR3 sequence is 13 residues long. V was shortened by 3 bases and J by 7 bases, with 13 bases between the two germline ends. The DNA of the CDR3 is TGTGCCAGCAGTTTCGGGATGGCGGGTGAGCAGTACTTC. Residues: CASSFGMAGEQYF.